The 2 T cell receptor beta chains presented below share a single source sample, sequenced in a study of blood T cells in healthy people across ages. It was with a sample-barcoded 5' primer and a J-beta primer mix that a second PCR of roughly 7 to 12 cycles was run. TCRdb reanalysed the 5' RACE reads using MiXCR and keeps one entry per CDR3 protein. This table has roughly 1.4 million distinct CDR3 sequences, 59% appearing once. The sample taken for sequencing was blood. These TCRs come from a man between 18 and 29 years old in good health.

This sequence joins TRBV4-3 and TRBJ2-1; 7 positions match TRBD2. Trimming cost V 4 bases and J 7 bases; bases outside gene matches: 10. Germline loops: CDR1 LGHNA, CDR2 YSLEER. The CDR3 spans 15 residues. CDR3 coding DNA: TGCGCCAGCAGCCCAAGTCACCTAGCGGCAAATGAGCAGTTCTTC. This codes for CASSPSHLAANEQFF.

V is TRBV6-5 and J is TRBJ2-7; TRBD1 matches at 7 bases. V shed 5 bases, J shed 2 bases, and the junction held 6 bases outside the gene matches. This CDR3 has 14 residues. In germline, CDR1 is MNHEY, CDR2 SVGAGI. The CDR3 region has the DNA TGTGCCAGCAGTAACAGGGGAATAACCTACGAGCAGTACTTC. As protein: CASSNRGITYEQYF.